This T cell receptor (beta chain) was identified in a study of blood T cell repertoires in COVID-19. Here immunoSEQ multiplex PCR was the method, and the copy in TCRdb shows in-frame clones only, minus some. The profile shows about 180,000 clones, 86% of them singletons. Trimming removed 1 base from V and 12 bases from J; junction bases left unmatched: 5. CDR1 and CDR2 (germline): LNHDA, SQIVND (reference sequence). This CDR3 is 13 amino acids long. The specimen sequenced was PBMCs or T cells enriched from blood (not recorded which). This receptor was taken from a woman under 40 who had recovered from COVID-19. The rearrangement uses TRBV19 and TRBJ2-4; 8 bases fit TRBD1. The DNA for the CDR3 is TGTGCCAGTAGTATAGGTCCGGGACAGGCTCAGTACTTC. It specifies CASSIGPGQAQYF.